This TCR beta chain was profiled in a study of T cell responses to AZD1222 COVID-19 vaccine. Doses given second, at about 4 or about 12 weeks, were pooled. General study points: Most donors were white British and more were female, and clonal diversity was possibly underestimated. Nearly half of spike-specific TCRs reportedly target unmutated variant regions. In all cases, repertoires were sampled only after the peak T cell response.

Comments on this clone: Its antigen is not known.

The CDR3 consists of 12 residues. Between the trimmed V and J ends, which lost 5 bases and 6 bases, there was a span of 9 bases. In germline, CDR1 is LNHDA, CDR2 SQIVND (reference sequence). Libraries were prepared by immunoSEQ multiplex PCR; TCRdb keeps only in-frame clonotypes and omits some of them. Of approximately 110,000 clones detected, 75% to 90% appear once; the ten largest clones hold about 4.4%. The specimen was peripheral blood, collected 28 days after the second AZD1222 dose. The J gene is TRBJ2-3, the V gene TRBV19; D is unresolved. This TCR came from an adult who received the AZD1222 COVID-19 vaccine. CDR3 protein: CASSGTTDTQYF. For the CDR3, the DNA is TGTGCCAGTAGTGGCACTACGGATACGCAGTATTTT.